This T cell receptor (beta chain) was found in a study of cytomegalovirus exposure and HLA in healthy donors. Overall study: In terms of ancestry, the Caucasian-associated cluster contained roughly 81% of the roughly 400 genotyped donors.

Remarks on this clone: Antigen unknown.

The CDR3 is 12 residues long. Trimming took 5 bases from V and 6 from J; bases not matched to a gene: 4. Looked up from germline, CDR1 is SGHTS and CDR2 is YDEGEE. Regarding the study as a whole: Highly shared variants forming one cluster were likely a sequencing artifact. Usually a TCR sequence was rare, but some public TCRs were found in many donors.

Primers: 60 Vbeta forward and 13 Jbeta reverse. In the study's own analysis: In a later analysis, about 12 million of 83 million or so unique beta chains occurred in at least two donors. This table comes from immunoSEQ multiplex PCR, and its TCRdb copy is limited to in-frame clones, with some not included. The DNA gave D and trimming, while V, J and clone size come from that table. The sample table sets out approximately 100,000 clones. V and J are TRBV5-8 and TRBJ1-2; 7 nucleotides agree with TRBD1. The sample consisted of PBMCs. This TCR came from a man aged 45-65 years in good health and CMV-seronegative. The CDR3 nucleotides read TGTGCCAGCAGTTACGACAGGGATGGCTACACCTTC. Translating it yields CASSYDRDGYTF.